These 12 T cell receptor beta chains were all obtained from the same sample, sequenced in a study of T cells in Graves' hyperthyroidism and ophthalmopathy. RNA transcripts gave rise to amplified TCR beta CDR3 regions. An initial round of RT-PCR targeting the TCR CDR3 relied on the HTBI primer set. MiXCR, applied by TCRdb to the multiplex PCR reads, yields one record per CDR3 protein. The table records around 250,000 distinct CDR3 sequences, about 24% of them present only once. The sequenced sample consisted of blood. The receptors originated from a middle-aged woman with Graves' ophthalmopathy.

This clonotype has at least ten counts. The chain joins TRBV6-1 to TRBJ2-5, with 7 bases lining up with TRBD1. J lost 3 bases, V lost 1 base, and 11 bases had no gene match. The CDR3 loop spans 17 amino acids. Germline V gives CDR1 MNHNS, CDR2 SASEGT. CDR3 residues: CASSEDSWVGGEETQYF. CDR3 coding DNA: TGTGCCAGCAGTGAAGATTCGTGGGTAGGGGGCGAAGAGACCCAGTACTTC.

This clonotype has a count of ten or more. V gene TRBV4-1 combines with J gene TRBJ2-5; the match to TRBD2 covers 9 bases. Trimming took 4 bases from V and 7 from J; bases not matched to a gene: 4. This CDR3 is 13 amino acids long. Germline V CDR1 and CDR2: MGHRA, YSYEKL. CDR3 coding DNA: TGCGCCAGCAGCCTTCCGACTAGCGGGACCCAGTACTTC. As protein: CASSLPTSGTQYF.

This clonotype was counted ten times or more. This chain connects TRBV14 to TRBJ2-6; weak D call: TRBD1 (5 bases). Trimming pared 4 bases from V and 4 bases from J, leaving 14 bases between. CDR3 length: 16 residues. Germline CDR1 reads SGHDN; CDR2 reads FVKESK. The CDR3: CASSLEPGFGANVLTF. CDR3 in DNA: TGTGCCAGCAGCCTAGAACCAGGGTTCGGGGCCAACGTCCTGACTTTC.

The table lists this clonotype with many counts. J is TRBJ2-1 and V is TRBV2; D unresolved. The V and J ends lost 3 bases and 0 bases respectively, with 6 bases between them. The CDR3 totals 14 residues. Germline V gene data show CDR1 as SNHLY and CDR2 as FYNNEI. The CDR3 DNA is TGTGCCAGCAGTGACTTGAACTCCTACAATGAGCAGTTCTTC. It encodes CASSDLNSYNEQFF.

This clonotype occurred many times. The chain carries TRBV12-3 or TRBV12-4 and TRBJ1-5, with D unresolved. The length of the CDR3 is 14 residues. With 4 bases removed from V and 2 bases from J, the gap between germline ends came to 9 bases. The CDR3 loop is CASSSGVRNQPQHF. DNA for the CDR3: TGTGCCAGCAGTTCGGGTGTTCGCAATCAGCCCCAGCATTTT.

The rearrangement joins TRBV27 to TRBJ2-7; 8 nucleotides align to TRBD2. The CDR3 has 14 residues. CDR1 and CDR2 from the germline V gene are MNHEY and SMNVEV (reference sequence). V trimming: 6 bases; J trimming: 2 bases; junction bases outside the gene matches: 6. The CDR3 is CASRPGGLAYEQYF. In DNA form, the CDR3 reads TGTGCCAGCAGACCGGGGGGGTTAGCCTACGAGCAGTACTTC.

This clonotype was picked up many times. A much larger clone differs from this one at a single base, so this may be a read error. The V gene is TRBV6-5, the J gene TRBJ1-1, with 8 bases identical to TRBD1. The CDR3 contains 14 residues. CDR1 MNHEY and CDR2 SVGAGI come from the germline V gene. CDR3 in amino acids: CATAPRQGSTEASF. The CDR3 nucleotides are TGTGCCACCGCACCGCGACAGGGGAGCACTGAAGCTTCCTTT.

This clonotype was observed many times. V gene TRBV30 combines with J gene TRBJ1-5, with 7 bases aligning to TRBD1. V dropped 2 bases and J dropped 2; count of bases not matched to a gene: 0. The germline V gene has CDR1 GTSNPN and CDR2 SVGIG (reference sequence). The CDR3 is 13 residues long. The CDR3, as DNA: TGTGCCTGGAGTACAGGGGGCAATCAGCCCCAGCATTTT. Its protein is CAWSTGGNQPQHF.

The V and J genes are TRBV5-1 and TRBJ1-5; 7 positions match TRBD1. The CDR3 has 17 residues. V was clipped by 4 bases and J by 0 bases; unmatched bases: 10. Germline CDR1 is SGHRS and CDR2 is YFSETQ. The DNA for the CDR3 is TGCGCCAGCAGCCCAGGGACAGACCTACTTAGCAATCAGCCCCAGCATTTT. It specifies CASSPGTDLLSNQPQHF. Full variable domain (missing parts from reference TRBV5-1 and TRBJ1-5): KAGVTQTPRYLIKTRGQQVTLSCSPISGHRSVSWYQQTPGQGLQFLFEYFSETQRNKGNFPGRFSGRQFSNSRSEMNVSTLELGDSALYLCASSPGTDLLSNQPQHFGDGTRLSIL.

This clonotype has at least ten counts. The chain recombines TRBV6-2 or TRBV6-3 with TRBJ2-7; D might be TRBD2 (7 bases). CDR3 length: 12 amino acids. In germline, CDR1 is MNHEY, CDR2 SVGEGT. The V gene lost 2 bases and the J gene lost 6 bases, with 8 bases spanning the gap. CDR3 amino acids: CASSYAGAEQYF. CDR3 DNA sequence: TGTGCCAGCAGTTACGCGGGGGCCGAGCAGTACTTC.

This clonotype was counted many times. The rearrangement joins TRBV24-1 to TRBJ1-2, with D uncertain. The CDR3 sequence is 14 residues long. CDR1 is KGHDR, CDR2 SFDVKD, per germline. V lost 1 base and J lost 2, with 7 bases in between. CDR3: CATSDFRVNYGYTF. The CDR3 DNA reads TGTGCCACCAGTGATTTCCGGGTGAACTATGGCTACACCTTC.

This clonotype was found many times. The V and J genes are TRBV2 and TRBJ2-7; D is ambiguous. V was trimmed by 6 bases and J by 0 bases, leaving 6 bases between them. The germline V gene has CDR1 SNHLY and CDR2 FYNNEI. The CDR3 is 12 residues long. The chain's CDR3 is CASRYDSYEQYF. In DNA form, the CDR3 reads TGTGCCAGCAGGTACGACTCCTACGAGCAGTACTTC.